What follows are 20 T cell receptor beta chains derived from one specimen sequenced in a study of blood T cell repertoires in COVID-19 (dated by TCRdb to the early 2020s). The receptor library was made with the immunoSEQ multiplex PCR assay. In its TCRdb copy, this immuneACCESS table keeps in-frame sequences only and misses some clones. Where compared with another copy, unresolved V genes explain less than half of these, and the others have no known cause. A total of about 280,000 clones appear in this sample, 82% of them only once. The top ten clones comprise approximately 5% of the sample. The sequenced material came from PBMCs or T cells enriched from blood (not recorded which). These receptors all stem from a middle-aged man who had been exposed to COVID-19.

The V call is TRBV19, the J call TRBJ1-5, with 7 bases lining up with TRBD1. The V gene's germline CDR1 is LNHDA and CDR2 SQIVND (reference sequence). V shed 6 bases and J 6 bases; nucleotides not matched to a gene: 14. The CDR3 loop spans 16 amino acids. The CDR3 DNA is TGTGCCAGTAGCGCCCTAAGGGGGCGTGAGGGTCAGCCCCAGCATTTT. This codes for CASSALRGREGQPQHF.

The chain carries TRBV5-4 and TRBJ2-5, with 12 bases that match TRBD2. With V trimmed by 0 bases and J by 1 base, 7 bases remained unmatched. Germline CDR1 reads SGHNT; CDR2 reads YYREEE (reference sequence). CDR3 length: 18 residues. The DNA of the CDR3 is TGTGCCAGCAGCTTGGCCGTGGGACTAGCGGGCGCCCAAGAGACCCAGTACTTC. This codes for CASSLAVGLAGAQETQYF.

The chain couples TRBV5-1 to TRBJ2-2; the match to TRBD1 covers 9 bases. This CDR3 spans 15 amino acids. V was clipped by 6 bases and J by 1 base; unmatched bases: 4. Looked up from germline, CDR1 is SGHRS and CDR2 is YFSETQ. In DNA form, the CDR3 reads TGCGCCAGCACCCAGGGACAGGGGAACACCGGGGAGCTGTTTTTT. Translated: CASTQGQGNTGELFF.

This sequence joins TRBV29-1 and TRBJ2-2; a possible D gene is TRBD1 (6 bases). The CDR3 totals 13 residues. Germline V CDR1 and CDR2: SQVTM, ANQGSEA. V gave up 6 bases and J gave up 6 bases, with 14 bases separating them. CDR3 amino acids: CSVGDTGPGELFF. CDR3 DNA sequence: TGCAGCGTAGGGGACACTGGACCCGGGGAGCTGTTTTTT.

V and J are TRBV10-1 and TRBJ2-7, with a tentative D call TRBD1 (6 bases). The ends were cut back, 4 bases at V and 6 bases at J, with 19 bases in the middle. Germline values: CDR1 WNHNN, CDR2 SYGVQD (reference sequence). CDR3 size: 15 residues. The CDR3: CASSGGLVGLSEQYF. The CDR3, as DNA: TGCGCCAGCAGTGGGGGGCTAGTGGGATTAAGCGAGCAGTACTTC.

The genes are TRBV5-4 and TRBJ2-1; 10 nucleotides agree with TRBD2. From germline, CDR1 is SGHNT and CDR2 YYREEE (reference sequence). The CDR3 runs 15 residues. Unmatched junction bases numbered 5, after V lost 1 base and J lost 7 bases. CDR3 amino acids: CASSLFQREGNEQFF. The DNA of the CDR3 is TGTGCCAGCAGCTTGTTCCAGCGGGAGGGGAATGAGCAGTTCTTC.

This chain joins TRBV5-4 and TRBJ2-5; TRBD1 might be the D (5 bases). Germline V gene sequence: CDR1 SGHNT, CDR2 YYREEE (reference sequence). V shed 5 bases and J shed 6 bases, with 20 bases lying between them. The CDR3 is 15 amino acids. The CDR3 region is CASRVMGQGAKTQYF. The CDR3, as DNA: TGTGCCAGCAGAGTTATGGGGCAAGGTGCGAAGACCCAGTACTTC.

This clone was observed a single time. The rearrangement uses TRBV18 and TRBJ2-7; D uncertain. V shed 0 bases and J shed 7 bases, with 19 bases lying between them. The germline CDR1 and CDR2 sequences are KGHSH and LQKENI. The CDR3 is made up of 16 amino acids. DNA of the CDR3: TGTGCCAGCTCACCACCGGGCATCCGCCCTCTTGCGGAGCAGTACTTC. The encoded protein is CASSPPGIRPLAEQYF.

This clone was seen at least ten times. This sequence joins TRBV27 and TRBJ1-5; 12 bases align to TRBD1. V lost 5 bases to trimming and J lost 6 bases; unmatched junction nucleotides: 5. There are 15 residues in the CDR3. CDR1 MNHEY and CDR2 SMNVEV come from the germline V gene (reference sequence). CDR3 DNA: TGTGCCAGCAGTCCCGGGGACAGGGGGCTTCAGCCCCAGCATTTT. Amino acids: CASSPGDRGLQPQHF.

V gene TRBV11-2 combines with J gene TRBJ2-7; 8 positions agree with TRBD2. Germline V CDR1 and CDR2: SGHAT, FQNNGV. Trimming removed 0 bases from V and 4 bases from J; junction bases left unmatched: 5. The length of the CDR3 is 15 residues. The CDR3 sequence: CASSLERGRIYEQYF. CDR3 in DNA: TGTGCCAGCAGCTTAGAACGCGGGAGGATTTACGAGCAGTACTTC.

Only a few counts were recorded for this clone. The chain employs TRBV12-3 or TRBV12-4 and TRBJ1-1; D unclear. The V gene lost 6 bases and the J gene lost 7 bases, with 9 bases spanning the gap. The CDR3 has 11 residues. DNA of the CDR3: TGTGCCAGCAGGGGGAGCGTTGAAGCTTTCTTT. Translating gives CASRGSVEAFF.

The chain recombines TRBV27 with TRBJ1-5; a weak D match, TRBD1 (5 bases). Germline V lookup: CDR1 MNHEY, CDR2 SMNVEV (reference sequence). Trimming stripped 8 bases from V and 4 bases from J, with 24 bases between. CDR3 length: 17 residues. CDR3 coding DNA: TGTGCCAGCGACCCTGTGGGGGGGACGGGGCTTAATCAGCCCCAGCATTTT. As protein: CASDPVGGTGLNQPQHF.

V is TRBV10-2 and J is TRBJ2-7; 12 bases fit TRBD1. Germline CDR1 reads WSHSY; CDR2 reads SAAADI. With V trimmed by 8 bases and J by 7 bases, 9 bases remained unmatched. This CDR3 has 14 amino acids. CDR3 protein: CASRPGQGAGEQYF. CDR3 nucleotide sequence: TGCGCCAGCCGGCCGGGACAGGGGGCGGGTGAGCAGTACTTC.

The chain links TRBV7-9 to TRBJ1-4, with D maybe TRBD1 (5 bases). Trimming took 3 bases from V and 2 from J, leaving 10 bases between them. Germline CDR1 is SEHNR and CDR2 is FQNEAQ (reference sequence). The CDR3 extends over 15 amino acids. Written as DNA, the CDR3 is TGTGCCAGCAGCTTCATCGGGGGTACTAATGAAAAACTGTTTTTT. This gives the protein CASSFIGGTNEKLFF.

The rearrangement uses TRBV18 and TRBJ2-7; 11 nucleotides align to TRBD2. This CDR3 contains 15 residues. Germline V CDR1 and CDR2: KGHSH, LQKENI. After removal of 3 bases from V and 6 bases from J, the junction contained 7 bases not matched to a gene. CDR3 protein: CASSPQRLAGSEQYF. In nucleotides, the CDR3 is TGTGCCAGCTCACCTCAACGACTAGCGGGAAGCGAGCAGTACTTC.

The rearrangement uses TRBV7-9 and TRBJ1-1; 9 bases are shared with TRBD1. CDR3 length: 16 amino acids. Germline CDR1 reads SEHNR; CDR2 reads FQNEAQ (reference sequence). Unmatched junction bases numbered 6, after V lost 3 bases and J lost 1 base. In nucleotides, the CDR3 is TGTGCCAGCAGCTTTAGACCGACAGGGGGGAACACTGAAGCTTTCTTT. Protein product: CASSFRPTGGNTEAFF. The whole variable domain, remainder taken from reference TRBV7-9 and TRBJ1-1, is DTGVSQNPRHKITKRGQNVTFRCDPISEHNRLYWYRQTLGQGPEFLTYFQNEAQLEKSRLLSDRFSAERPKGSFSTLEIQRTEQGDSAMYLCASSFRPTGGNTEAFFGQGTRLTVV.

The chain has TRBV18 and TRBJ2-3, with D perhaps TRBD2 (5 bases). The length of the CDR3 is 16 residues. Trimming removed 0 bases from V and 2 bases from J, with 12 bases in between. Looked up from germline, CDR1 is KGHSH and CDR2 is LQKENI. The CDR3 protein is CASSPPGALFTDTQYF. The DNA of the CDR3 is TGTGCCAGCTCACCACCGGGAGCCCTATTCACAGATACGCAGTATTTT.

V and J are TRBV10-2 and TRBJ2-1, with D perhaps TRBD1 (5 bases). The V and J ends lost 10 bases and 9 bases respectively, with 13 bases between them. The CDR3 loop spans 11 amino acids. The V gene's germline CDR1 is WSHSY and CDR2 SAAADI. This CDR3 reads CAIGRGGEQFF. Here the CDR3 DNA reads TGCGCCATTGGAAGGGGTGGTGAGCAGTTCTTC.

This sequence joins TRBV19 and TRBJ2-2; maybe TRBD2 (7 bases). Germline CDR1 is LNHDA and CDR2 is SQIVND (reference sequence). Trimming stripped 6 bases from V and 1 base from J, with 15 bases between. The CDR3 contains 16 residues. The CDR3 spells CASRPLGGRNTGELFF. The DNA for the CDR3 is TGTGCCAGTAGGCCCCTCGGGGGGCGGAACACCGGGGAGCTGTTTTTT.

This sequence joins TRBV11-2 and TRBJ2-7; 10 bases line up with TRBD2. Germline trimming cut 4 bases from V and 2 bases from J; bases unmatched to any gene: 8. CDR1 is SGHAT, CDR2 FQNNGV, per germline. The CDR3 spans 16 residues. CDR3 sequence reads: CASSSESGRGPYEQYF. CDR3 DNA sequence: TGTGCCAGCAGCTCCGAAAGCGGGAGGGGTCCCTACGAGCAGTACTTC.